This T cell receptor beta chain derives from a study of metastatic and nonmetastatic thyroid tumors. This clone was recorded many times. Its antigen is not identified. V was cut by 2 bases and J by 5 bases, with 13 bases left in between. CDR1 KGHSH and CDR2 LQKENI come from the germline V gene. The CDR3 length is 14 residues. TCRdb re-clonotyped the PCR reads via MiXCR. The sample contains 25,000 or so clones, roughly 15% of which appear only once. Study-wide results and caveats: The study reportedly found significantly higher TCR beta diversity in malignant thyroid tumors than benign nodules, in blood and tumor.

Patients underwent thyroid surgery, and none had received any treatment before it. This TCR was sampled from a male donor with papillary thyroid cancer or a benign thyroid nodule (not recorded which). Some clones in this sample may be carry-over from other donors' samples. What was sequenced was blood. The chain combines TRBV18 with TRBJ2-7; a possible D gene is TRBD2 (5 bases). CDR3 sequence reads: CASSPGSGDDEQYF. DNA for the CDR3: TGTGCCAGCTCACCAGGAAGCGGTGACGACGAGCAGTACTTC. The variable domain in full, completed from reference TRBV18 and TRBJ2-7, reads NAGVMQNPRHLVRRRGQEARLRCSPMKGHSHVYWYRQLPEEGLKFMVYLQKENIIDESGMPKERFSAEFPKEGPSILRIQQVVRGDSAAYFCASSPGSGDDEQYFGPGTRLTVT.